The source of this T cell receptor beta chain is a study of cytomegalovirus exposure and HLA in healthy donors. Study-level points and caveats: The study designated 164 TCR beta chains cytomegalovirus-associated.

On this clone: Its antigen is as yet unknown.

The PCR contained 60 Vbeta and 13 Jbeta primers. Measured with immunoSEQ multiplex PCR; TCRdb has only the in-frame clones, and not every one. The sample holds under 300,000 clones, about 90% seen once. Specimen: PBMCs. This TCR came from a girl aged 2 to 10 in good health and CMV-seronegative.

CDR3 protein: CASSLAPRDFYEQYF. The CDR3 nucleotides read TGTGCCAGCAGCTTAGCACCCAGGGATTTTTACGAGCAGTACTTC. The chain has TRBV11-2 and TRBJ2-7; a possible D gene is TRBD1 (5 bases). This CDR3 contains 15 residues. The V end lost 1 base, the J end lost 4 bases, and 14 bases lay between the germline ends. The germline CDR1 and CDR2 sequences are SGHAT and FQNNGV.